This entry is about one TCR beta chain. This receptor's antigen is unknown. The sample is drawn from a study of cytomegalovirus exposure and HLA in healthy donors (dated by TCRdb to 2016 to 2017). Notes on the research overall: According to an earlier analysis of 587 of the donors, some 180 million T cells yielded 120 million or so unique TCR beta sequences and approximately 300 Gb of sequence data. On average, 235,054 unique TCR beta nucleotide sequences were sequenced per donor among more than 350 genotyped donors of the cohort, with around 19% of those sequences being non-productive. Roughly 5 DR-DQ haplotypes were handled as single units for association and clustering because linkage in the cohort was strong. Among the roughly 400 genotyped donors, approximately 82% belonged to the genetic ancestry cluster associated with self-reported Caucasian donors. The later analysis used no new phenotypic data to find candidate immune exposures, relying instead on TCR beta sequences and their occurrence across donors. Donor age, sex, ethnicity and CMV serostatus were compiled together with the repertoire data. Every repertoire in the discovery cohort had been generated on one and the same sequencing platform. In an earlier analysis of more than 550 of the donors, high-throughput TCR beta sequencing was used to judge whether each TCR beta V gene segment behaved as functional or pseudogenic. The number of donors typed differed by locus, with 629-630 for A, B, C, DRB1 and DQB1, roughly 520 for DQA1, 600 to 610 for DPA1, and 400 to 490 for DPB1. An early release covering some 640 HLA-typed donors comprised 250 to 350 gigabases of sequencing data and roughly 85 million unique TCR sequences. Class I and class II HLA loci were covered by the typing at four-digit resolution. The T cell repertoires of some 700 subjects were profiled by immunosequencing and related to cytomegalovirus serostatus. The study aimed to test whether signatures of past pathogen exposure could be identified by cataloging public T cell receptors. Genome-wide SNP genotypes for about 65% of the roughly 700 donors were used in a later genetic analysis, which treated that subset as a discovery cohort. In addition to the first cohort of 666 subjects, a separate validation cohort of 120 different subjects was used. High-throughput TCR immunosequencing, statistical association of individual TCRs with disease status, and machine learning were combined to predict cytomegalovirus infection status. In a later analysis, previously published TCR beta repertoires from 500 to 750 donors were re-analyzed and high-resolution HLA genotyping was added so that TCR occurrence patterns could be studied. General study outcomes and caveats: A later analysis found that TCR association rates varied across HLA loci, with DRB1 alleles showing the most associated TCRs and HLA-C alleles the fewest. Correlated functional status among segregating V segments might be attributable to linkage disequilibrium, but an unknown experimental factor could not be ruled out. The only immune exposure information available for the cohort was CMV serostatus. While some public TCRs were present in many individuals, most TCR sequences turned up only very rarely across donors. According to a later analysis, most CMV-associated TCR beta chains appeared to be HLA-restricted, and the HLA associations seemed to be driven largely by CMV exposure. A cluster of highly shared sequence variants was judged likely to represent a technical artifact of the sequencing pipeline. According to the authors, the approach could potentially be generalized to other disease states and immunological phenotypes. Because HLA typing was unavailable for some donors at each locus, only the typed subset was used in association tests. According to a later genetic analysis, donors in an Asian-associated ancestry cluster had fewer N-insertions in productive TCRs than the roughly 700-donor mean. A further reported finding was that TCR beta sequences accurately predicted the HLA-A and HLA-B alleles for most subjects in the first cohort. The classifier was reported to diagnose cytomegalovirus status with high specificity and sensitivity in both the original and validation cohorts. The study gave a list of 150 to 200 TCR beta chains associated with cytomegalovirus. An earlier analysis of several hundred of the donors showed that most TCR beta V segments appeared in productive rearrangements either about 90% or about 30% of the time, which broadly matched IMGT annotations. A few of the identified cytomegalovirus-associated TCR beta chains were confirmed in vitro to be specific for cytomegalovirus antigens. At a false discovery rate of 0.05, a later analysis linked 15,000 to 20,000 TCR beta sequences to specific HLA alleles. The earlier analysis of almost 600 of the donors excluded some 15 rarely observed V segments, including chromosome 9 orphons, because counts were too low. Some IMGT-functional V segments, including TRBV6-2 and TRBV6-3, could not be told apart with the 87-base-pair reads, so those segments were excluded. Only TCR beta chains were sequenced in this cohort, and the absence of alpha or paired-chain data limited detectable features. V-gene and J-gene trimming of TCR beta chains was associated with a missense DCLRE1C variant in a later genetic analysis, and the association was replicated in an independent cohort. A later analysis found that HLA-associated TCR beta chains were more clonally expanded and had lower generation probabilities than equally common non-associated chains. According to a later analysis, parvovirus B19, influenza, CMV and Epstein-Barr virus appeared linked to several top co-occurrence clusters. Assigning TCR associations to individual alleles was difficult when HLA alleles, especially DR and DQ, strongly co-occurred. Presence/absence analyses assumed roughly uniform sequencing depth across donors, an assumption that may not hold.

In total, approximately 690 healthy bone marrow donors made up the cohort. At the time of sampling, every cohort member was nominally healthy, though immune exposures that went unrecorded were likely present. The donor tested CMV seronegative, placing the donor among the 350 or so seronegative members of the cohort. A peripheral blood sample was provided by each donor, and peripheral blood mononuclear cells were used for TCR beta sequencing. Genomic DNA extraction from the blood cell samples was performed with the Qiagen DNeasy Blood Extraction Kit. The library relied on the immunoSEQ multiplex PCR assay. The multiplex PCR relied on a mix of 60 forward primers for TCR Vbeta segments and 13 reverse primers for TCR Jbeta segments. The CDR3 region of rearranged TCR beta genes was amplified from genomic DNA by a multiplex PCR assay. The amplified TCR beta libraries were sequenced on the Illumina HiSeq System as 87-base-pair reads. Per the authors' processing: A later analysis tallied around 82 million unique TCR beta chains across the 666 repertoires, and some 10 million of those chains were shared by two or more donors. To remove PCR and sequencing errors, raw reads were error-corrected and collapsed into unique sequences using a nearest-neighbor algorithm that merged closely related sequences. CDR3 sequences were aligned to IMGT reference sequences to assign V, D and J gene segments. For a sequence to be retained, a match of at least six nucleotides was required to both a V gene segment and a J gene segment. A rearrangement counted as productive if the CDR3 had no stop codons and remained in frame with V and J, and every other rearrangement counted as non-productive. Following IMGT convention, CDR3 was defined as the stretch from the second conserved V-encoded cysteine to the conserved J-encoded phenylalanine. In an earlier analysis of roughly 580 of the donors, sequences lacking an unambiguous match to a single V gene segment were excluded. An earlier analysis of around 600 of the donors classified V segments as functional when productive rearrangements were above 56.7% and as segregating when the standard deviation between donors was above 5%. To diagnose cytomegalovirus status from the catalog of TCR beta chain sequences, a statistical classification framework was built. In a later analysis, V and J genes were assigned by comparing TCR nucleotide sequences against IMGT/GENE-DB human TR gene sequences. Using the TCRdist pipeline, a later analysis assigned CDR3 sequences along with most-parsimonious VDJ recombination scenarios. A later analysis defined each TCR beta chain by its CDR3 amino acid sequence plus V-gene family, and excluded reads lacking a unique V-gene family. A later analysis removed roughly 590 highly shared, low-generation-probability nucleotide sequences to deal with suspected cross-contamination and a sequencing artifact. In a later analysis, a clonal expansion index for each public chain was calculated from normalized within-repertoire ranks of inferred template counts. Generation probabilities in a later analysis came from a VDJ recombination model fitted to out-of-frame rearrangements, and those results were checked against IGoR. In a later analysis, TCR-TCR, TCR-HLA and TCR-CMV co-occurrence was scored with hypergeometric tests, and a repertoire-size bias correction was applied to TCR pairs. A later analysis estimated false discovery rates by permuting HLA or CMV assignments 20 times. In a later analysis, co-occurring TCRs were grouped using DBSCAN, with TCRdist sequence similarity added in when clustering inside HLA-allele-positive subsets. Repertoires with fewer than 30,000 or more than 120,000 public chains, plus five repertoires with anomalous nucleotide sharing, were excluded from co-occurrence clustering. Not all clones reach the TCRdb copy of this immuneACCESS table, which keeps in-frame sequences only. Checked studies attribute under half of the gap to unresolved V genes and leave the rest unexplained. V, J and clone size are those of that table, while D and trimming were read from the DNA. The sample has under 100,000 clones on record. Roughly 3.4% of the sample is taken by the ten largest.

For this chain, trimming is 2 bases at the V end and 2 bases at the J end, and the number of junction bases without a gene match is 6. From the cysteine through the phenylalanine, the CDR3 covers 17 amino acids. CDR3 DNA only is kept here, 51 bases in frame from base 1. From a lookup of the germline V gene, CDR1 and CDR2 are SGHRS and YFSETQ. This TCR derives from a woman in her 30s in good health and CMV-seronegative. The chain is made from TRBV5-1 and TRBJ2-1, with 11 middle bases fitting TRBD2. The sample consisted of PBMCs. CDR3 loop: CASSLRLAGTTYNEQFF. The DNA sequence is given as TGCGCCAGCAGCTTAAGACTAGCGGGGACTACCTACAATGAGCAGTTCTTC.